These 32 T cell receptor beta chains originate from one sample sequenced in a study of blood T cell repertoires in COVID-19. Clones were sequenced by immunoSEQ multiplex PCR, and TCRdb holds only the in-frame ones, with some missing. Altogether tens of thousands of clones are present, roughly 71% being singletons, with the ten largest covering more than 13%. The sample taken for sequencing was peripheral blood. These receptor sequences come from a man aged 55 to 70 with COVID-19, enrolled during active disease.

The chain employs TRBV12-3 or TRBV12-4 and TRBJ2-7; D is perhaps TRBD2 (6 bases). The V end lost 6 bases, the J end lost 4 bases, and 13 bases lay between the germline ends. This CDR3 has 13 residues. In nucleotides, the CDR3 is TGTGCCAGCAGAATATCCGGGAGTTACGAGCAGTACTTC. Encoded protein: CASRISGSYEQYF.

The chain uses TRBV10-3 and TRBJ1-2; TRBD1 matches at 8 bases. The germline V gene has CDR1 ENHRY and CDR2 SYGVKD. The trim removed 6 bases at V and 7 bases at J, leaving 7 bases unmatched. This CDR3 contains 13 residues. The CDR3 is CAISYRGESGYTF. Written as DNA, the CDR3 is TGTGCCATCAGCTACAGGGGGGAAAGTGGCTACACCTTC.

CDR3 in DNA: TGTGCCAGCTCGTCCACAGAGGGCCGCAATCAGCCCCAGCATTTT. Residues: CASSSTEGRNQPQHF. The chain couples TRBV18 to TRBJ1-5; D is unclear. There are 15 residues in the CDR3. Deletions cut 6 bases from V and 2 bases from J, with 14 bases between. CDR1 and CDR2 from the germline V gene are KGHSH and LQKENI.

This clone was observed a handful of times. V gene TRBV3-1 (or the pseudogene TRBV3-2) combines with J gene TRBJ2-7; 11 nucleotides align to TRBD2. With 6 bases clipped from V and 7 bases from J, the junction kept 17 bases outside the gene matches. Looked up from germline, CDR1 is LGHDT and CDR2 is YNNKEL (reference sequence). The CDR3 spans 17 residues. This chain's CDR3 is CASRRKSSGTSGGEQYF. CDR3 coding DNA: TGTGCCAGCAGACGAAAAAGCTCCGGGACTAGCGGCGGAGAGCAGTACTTC.

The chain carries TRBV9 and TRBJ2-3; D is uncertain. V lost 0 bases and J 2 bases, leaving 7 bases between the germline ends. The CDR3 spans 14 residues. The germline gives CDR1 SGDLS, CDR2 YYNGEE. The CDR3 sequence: CASSVDSNTDTQYF. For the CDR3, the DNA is TGTGCCAGCAGCGTAGACTCTAACACAGATACGCAGTATTTT.

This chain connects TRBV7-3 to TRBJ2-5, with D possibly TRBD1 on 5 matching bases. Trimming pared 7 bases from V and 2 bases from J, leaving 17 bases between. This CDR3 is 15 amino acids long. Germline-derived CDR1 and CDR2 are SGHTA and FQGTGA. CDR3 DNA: TGTGCCAGCATCCCAGGTGGGGCGAAACAAGAGACCCAGTACTTC. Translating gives CASIPGGAKQETQYF.

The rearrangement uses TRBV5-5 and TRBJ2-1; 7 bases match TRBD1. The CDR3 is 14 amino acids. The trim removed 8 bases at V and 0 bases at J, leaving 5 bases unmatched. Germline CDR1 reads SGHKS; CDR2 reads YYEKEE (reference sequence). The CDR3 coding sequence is TGTGCCAGTTCTCCAGGGGGCTCCTACAATGAGCAGTTCTTC. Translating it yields CASSPGGSYNEQFF.

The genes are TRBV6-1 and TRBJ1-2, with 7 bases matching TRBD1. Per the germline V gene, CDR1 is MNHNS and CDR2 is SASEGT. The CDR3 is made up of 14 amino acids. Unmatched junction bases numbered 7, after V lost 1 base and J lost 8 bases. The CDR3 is CASSEVAGGRGYTF. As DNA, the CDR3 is TGTGCCAGCAGTGAAGTCGCAGGGGGGAGAGGCTACACCTTC.

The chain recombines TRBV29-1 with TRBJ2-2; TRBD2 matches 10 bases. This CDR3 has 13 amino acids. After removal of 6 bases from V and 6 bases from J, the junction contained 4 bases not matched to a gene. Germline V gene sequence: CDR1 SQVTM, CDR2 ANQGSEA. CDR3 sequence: CSVGTSVPGELFF. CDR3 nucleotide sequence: TGCAGCGTCGGGACTAGCGTCCCCGGGGAGCTGTTTTTT.

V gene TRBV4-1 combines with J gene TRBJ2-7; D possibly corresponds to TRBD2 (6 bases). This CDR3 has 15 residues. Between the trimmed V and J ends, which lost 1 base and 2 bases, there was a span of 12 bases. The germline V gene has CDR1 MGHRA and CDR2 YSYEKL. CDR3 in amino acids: CASSQAPGVTYEQYF. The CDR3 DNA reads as TGCGCCAGCAGCCAAGCCCCGGGAGTAACCTACGAGCAGTACTTC.

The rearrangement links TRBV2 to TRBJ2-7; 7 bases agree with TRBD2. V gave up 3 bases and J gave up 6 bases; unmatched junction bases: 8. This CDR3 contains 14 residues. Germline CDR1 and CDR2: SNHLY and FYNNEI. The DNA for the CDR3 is TGTGCCAGCAGTGACGGACTAGTCCAATCCGAGCAGTACTTC. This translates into CASSDGLVQSEQYF. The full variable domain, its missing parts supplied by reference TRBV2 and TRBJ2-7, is EPEVTQTPSHQVTQMGQEVILRCVPISNHLYFYWYRQILGQKVEFLVSFYNNEISEKSEIFDDQFSVERPDGSNFTLKIRSTKLEDSAMYFCASSDGLVQSEQYFGPGTRLTVT.

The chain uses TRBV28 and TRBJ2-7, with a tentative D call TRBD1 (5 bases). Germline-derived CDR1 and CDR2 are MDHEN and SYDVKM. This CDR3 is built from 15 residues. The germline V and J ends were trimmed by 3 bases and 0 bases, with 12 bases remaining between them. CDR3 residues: CASSFRDRYSYEQYF. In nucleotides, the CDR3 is TGTGCCAGCAGTTTCCGTGACAGATACTCCTACGAGCAGTACTTC.

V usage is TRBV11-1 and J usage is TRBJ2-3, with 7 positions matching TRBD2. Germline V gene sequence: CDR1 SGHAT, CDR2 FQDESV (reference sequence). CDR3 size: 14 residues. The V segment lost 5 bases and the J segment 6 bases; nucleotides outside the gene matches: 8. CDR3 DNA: TGTGCCAGCAGCGAAGTTGGGGGGGAGGATACGCAGTATTTT. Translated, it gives CASSEVGGEDTQYF. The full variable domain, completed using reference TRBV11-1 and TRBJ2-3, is EAEVAQSPRYKITEKSQAVAFWCDPISGHATLYWYRQILGQGPELLVQFQDESVVDDSQLPKDRFSAERLKGVDSTLKIQPAELGDSAMYLCASSEVGGEDTQYFGPGTRLTVL.

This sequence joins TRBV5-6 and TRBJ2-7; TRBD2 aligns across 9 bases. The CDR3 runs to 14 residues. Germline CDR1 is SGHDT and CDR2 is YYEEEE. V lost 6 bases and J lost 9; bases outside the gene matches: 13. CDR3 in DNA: TGTGCCAGCACCGAGGGGCCTAGCGGGAAGGTGCAGTACTTC. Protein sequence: CASTEGPSGKVQYF. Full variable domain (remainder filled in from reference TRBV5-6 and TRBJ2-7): DAGVTQSPTHLIKTRGQQVTLRCSPKSGHDTVSWYQQALGQGPQFIFQYYEEEERQRGNFPDRFSGHQFPNYSSELNVNALLLGDSALYLCASTEGPSGKVQYFGPGTRLTVT.

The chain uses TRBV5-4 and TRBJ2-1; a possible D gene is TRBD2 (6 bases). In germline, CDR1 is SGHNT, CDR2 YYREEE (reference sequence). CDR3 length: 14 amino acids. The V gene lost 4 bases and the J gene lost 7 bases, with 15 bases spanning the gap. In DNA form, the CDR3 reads TGTGCCAGCAGCATAGACCCGGCGGGGAATGAGCAGTTCTTC. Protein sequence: CASSIDPAGNEQFF.

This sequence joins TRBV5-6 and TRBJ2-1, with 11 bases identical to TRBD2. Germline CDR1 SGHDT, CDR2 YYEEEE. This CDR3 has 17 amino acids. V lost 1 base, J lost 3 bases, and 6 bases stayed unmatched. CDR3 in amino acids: CASSLYHGTSGYNEQFF. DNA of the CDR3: TGTGCCAGCAGCTTGTACCACGGGACTAGCGGCTACAATGAGCAGTTCTTC.

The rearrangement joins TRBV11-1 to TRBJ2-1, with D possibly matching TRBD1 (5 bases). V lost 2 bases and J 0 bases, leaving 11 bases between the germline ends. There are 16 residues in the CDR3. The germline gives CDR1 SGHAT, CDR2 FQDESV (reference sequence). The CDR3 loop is CASSLSKGASYNEQFF. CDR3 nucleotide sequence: TGTGCCAGCAGCTTAAGTAAAGGGGCCTCCTACAATGAGCAGTTCTTC.

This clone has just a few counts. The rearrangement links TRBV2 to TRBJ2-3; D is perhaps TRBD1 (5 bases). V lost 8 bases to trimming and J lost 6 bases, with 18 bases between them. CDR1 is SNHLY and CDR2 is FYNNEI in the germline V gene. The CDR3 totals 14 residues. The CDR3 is CASQLQGVLDTQYF. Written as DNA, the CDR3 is TGTGCCAGCCAACTCCAGGGTGTCCTCGATACGCAGTATTTT.

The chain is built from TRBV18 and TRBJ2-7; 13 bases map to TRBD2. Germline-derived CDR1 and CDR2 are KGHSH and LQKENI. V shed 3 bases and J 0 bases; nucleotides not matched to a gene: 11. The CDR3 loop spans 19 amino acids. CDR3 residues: CASSPSGTSGVGSSYEQYF. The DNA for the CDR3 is TGTGCCAGCTCACCCTCCGGGACTAGCGGGGTCGGGAGCTCCTACGAGCAGTACTTC.

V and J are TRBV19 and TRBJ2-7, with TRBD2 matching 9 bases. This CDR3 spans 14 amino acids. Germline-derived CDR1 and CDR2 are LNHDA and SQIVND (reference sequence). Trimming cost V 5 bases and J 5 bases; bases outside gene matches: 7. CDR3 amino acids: CASSPRLADNEQYF. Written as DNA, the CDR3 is TGTGCCAGTAGTCCTCGACTAGCGGATAACGAGCAGTACTTC.

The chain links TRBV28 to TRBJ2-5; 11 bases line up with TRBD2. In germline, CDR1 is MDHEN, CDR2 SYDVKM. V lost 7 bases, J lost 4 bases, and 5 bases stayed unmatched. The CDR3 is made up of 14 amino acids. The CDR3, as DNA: TGTGCCAGCAAAGGGACTAGCGGTGGAGAGACCCAGTACTTC. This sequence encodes CASKGTSGGETQYF.

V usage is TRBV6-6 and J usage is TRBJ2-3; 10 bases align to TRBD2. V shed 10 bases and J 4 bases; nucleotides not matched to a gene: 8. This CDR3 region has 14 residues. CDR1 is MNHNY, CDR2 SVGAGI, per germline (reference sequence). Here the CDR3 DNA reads TGTGCCACCCAGCGGGAGGGCCGGTCAGATACGCAGTATTTT. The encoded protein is CATQREGRSDTQYF.

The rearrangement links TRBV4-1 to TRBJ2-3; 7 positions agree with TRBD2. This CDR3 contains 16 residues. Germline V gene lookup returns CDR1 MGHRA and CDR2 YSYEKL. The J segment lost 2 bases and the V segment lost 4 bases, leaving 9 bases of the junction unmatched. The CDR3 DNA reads TGCGCCAGCAGCCCCAGGACTAGTAAGTACACAGATACGCAGTATTTT. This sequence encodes CASSPRTSKYTDTQYF.

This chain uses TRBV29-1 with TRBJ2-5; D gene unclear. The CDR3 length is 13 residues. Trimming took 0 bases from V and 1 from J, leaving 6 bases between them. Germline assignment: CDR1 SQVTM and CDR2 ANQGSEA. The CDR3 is CSVEESPQETQYF. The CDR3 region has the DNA TGCAGCGTTGAAGAGAGTCCCCAAGAGACCCAGTACTTC.

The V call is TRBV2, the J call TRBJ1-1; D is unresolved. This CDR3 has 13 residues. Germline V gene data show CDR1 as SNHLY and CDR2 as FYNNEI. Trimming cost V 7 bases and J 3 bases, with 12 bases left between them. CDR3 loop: CASNERVHTEAFF. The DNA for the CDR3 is TGTGCCAGCAACGAGCGTGTACACACTGAAGCTTTCTTT.

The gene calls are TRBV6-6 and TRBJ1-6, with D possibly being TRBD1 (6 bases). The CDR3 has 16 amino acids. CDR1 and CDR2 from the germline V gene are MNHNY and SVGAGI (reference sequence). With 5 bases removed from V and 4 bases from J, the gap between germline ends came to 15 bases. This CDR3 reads CASSRGRGGYNSPLHF. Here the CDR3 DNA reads TGTGCCAGCAGTCGAGGGAGGGGGGGGTATAATTCACCCCTCCACTTT.

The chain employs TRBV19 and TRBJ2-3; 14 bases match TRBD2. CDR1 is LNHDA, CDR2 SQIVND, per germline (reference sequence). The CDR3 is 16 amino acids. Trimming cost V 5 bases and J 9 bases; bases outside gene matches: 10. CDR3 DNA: TGTGCCAGTAGTTTGCCGGGACTAGCGGGAGATGAGACGCAGTATTTT. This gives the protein CASSLPGLAGDETQYF.

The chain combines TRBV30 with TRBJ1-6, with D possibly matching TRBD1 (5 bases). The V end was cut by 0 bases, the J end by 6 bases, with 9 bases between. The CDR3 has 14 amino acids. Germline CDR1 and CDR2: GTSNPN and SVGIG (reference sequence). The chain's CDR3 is CAWSVGGSNSPLHF. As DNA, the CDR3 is TGTGCCTGGAGTGTCGGGGGGAGTAATTCACCCCTCCACTTT.

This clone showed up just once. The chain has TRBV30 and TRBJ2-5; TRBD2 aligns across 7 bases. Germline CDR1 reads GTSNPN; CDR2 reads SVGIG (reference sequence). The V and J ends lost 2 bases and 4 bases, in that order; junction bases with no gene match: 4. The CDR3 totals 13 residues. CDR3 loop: CAWSLRGVETQYF. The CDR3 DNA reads TGTGCCTGGAGTCTTCGGGGGGTAGAGACCCAGTACTTC.

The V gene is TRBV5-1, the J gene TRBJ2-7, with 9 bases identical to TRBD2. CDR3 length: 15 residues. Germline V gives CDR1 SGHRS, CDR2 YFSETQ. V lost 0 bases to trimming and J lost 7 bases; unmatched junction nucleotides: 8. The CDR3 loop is CASSLELAGGGEQYF. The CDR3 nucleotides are TGCGCCAGCAGCTTGGAACTAGCGGGTGGGGGGGAGCAGTACTTC.

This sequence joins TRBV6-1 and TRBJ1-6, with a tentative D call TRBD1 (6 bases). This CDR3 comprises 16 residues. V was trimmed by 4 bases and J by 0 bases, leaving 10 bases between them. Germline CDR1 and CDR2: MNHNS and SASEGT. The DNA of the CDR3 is TGTGCCAGCAGTGTAGCGGACAGCTCCTATAATTCACCCCTCCACTTT. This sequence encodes CASSVADSSYNSPLHF.

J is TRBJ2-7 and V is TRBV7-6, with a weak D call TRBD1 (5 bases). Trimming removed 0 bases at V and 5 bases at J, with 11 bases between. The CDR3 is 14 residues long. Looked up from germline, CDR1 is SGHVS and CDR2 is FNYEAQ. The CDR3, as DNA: TGTGCCAGCAGCTTAGCGGGGCGAACCCACGAGCAGTACTTC. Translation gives CASSLAGRTHEQYF.